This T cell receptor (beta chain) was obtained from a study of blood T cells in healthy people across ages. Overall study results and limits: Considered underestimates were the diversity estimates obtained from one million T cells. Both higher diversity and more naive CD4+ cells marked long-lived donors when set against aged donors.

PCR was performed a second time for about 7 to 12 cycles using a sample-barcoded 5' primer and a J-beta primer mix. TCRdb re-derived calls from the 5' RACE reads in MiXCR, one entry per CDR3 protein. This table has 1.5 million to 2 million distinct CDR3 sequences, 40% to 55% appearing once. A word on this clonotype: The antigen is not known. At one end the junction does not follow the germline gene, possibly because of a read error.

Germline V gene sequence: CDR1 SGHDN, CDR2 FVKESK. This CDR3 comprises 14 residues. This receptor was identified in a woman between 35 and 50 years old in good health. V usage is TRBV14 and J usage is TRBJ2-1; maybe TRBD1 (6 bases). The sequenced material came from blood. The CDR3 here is CAGSQDLSGEEQFF. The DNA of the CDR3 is TGTGCCGGCAGCCAAGATCTGTCAGGGGAAGAGCAGTTCTTC. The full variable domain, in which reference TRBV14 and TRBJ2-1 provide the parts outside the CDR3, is EAGVTQFPSHSVIEKGQTVTLRCDPISGHDNLYWYRRVMGKEIKFLLHFVKESKQDESGMPNNRFLAERTGGTYSTLKVQPAELEDSGVYFCAGSQDLSGEEQFFGPGTRLTVL.